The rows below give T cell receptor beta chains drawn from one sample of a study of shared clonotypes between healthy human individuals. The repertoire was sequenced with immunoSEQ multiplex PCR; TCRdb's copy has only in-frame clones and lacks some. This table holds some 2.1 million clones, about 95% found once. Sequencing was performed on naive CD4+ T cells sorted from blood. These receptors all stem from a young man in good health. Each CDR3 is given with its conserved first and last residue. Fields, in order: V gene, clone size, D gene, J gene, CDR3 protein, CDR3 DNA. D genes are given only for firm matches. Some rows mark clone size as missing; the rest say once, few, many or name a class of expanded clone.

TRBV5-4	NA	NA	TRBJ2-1	CASSLWPYNEQFF	TGTGCCAGCAGCTTATGGCCTTACAATGAGCAGTTCTTC
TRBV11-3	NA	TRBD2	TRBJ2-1	CASSPRGAGFNEQFF	TGTGCCAGCAGCCCCCGAGGAGCGGGGTTCAATGAGCAGTTCTTC
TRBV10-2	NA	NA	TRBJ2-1	CASRVAGSSSYNEQFF	TGCGCCAGCAGAGTCGCGGGTTCGAGCTCCTACAATGAGCAGTTCTTC
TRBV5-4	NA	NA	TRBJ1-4	CASSLEARGKLFF	TGTGCCAGCAGCTTGGAAGCGCGCGGAAAACTGTTTTTT
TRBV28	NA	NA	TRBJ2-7	CASSLGQSPSYEQYF	TGTGCCAGCAGTTTAGGACAGTCTCCCTCCTACGAGCAGTACTTC
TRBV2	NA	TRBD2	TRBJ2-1	CASSELAVAYNEQFF	TGTGCCAGCAGTGAGCTAGCGGTGGCCTACAATGAGCAGTTCTTC
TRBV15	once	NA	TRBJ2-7	CATSRAGERASYEQYF	TGTGCCACCAGCAGAGCAGGGGAGAGGGCCTCCTACGAGCAGTACTTC
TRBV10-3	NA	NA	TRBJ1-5	CAISESPGGGPQHF	TGTGCCATCAGTGAGTCTCCCGGGGGGGGGCCCCAGCATTTT
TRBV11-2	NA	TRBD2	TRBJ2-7	CASSRTSGGESSYEQYF	TGTGCCAGCAGCCGTACTAGCGGGGGCGAAAGCTCCTACGAGCAGTACTTC
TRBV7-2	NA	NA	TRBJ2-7	CASSTDPGSYEQYF	TGTGCCAGCAGCACGGACCCGGGTTCCTACGAGCAGTACTTC
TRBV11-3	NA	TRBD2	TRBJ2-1	CASSLISSGGPNEQFF	TGTGCCAGCAGCTTAATCTCTAGCGGGGGGCCCAATGAGCAGTTCTTC
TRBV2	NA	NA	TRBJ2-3	CASSERGMSDTQYF	TGTGCCAGCAGTGAGAGGGGCATGTCAGATACGCAGTATTTT
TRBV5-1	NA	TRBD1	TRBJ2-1	CASAEQGRVYNEQFF	TGCGCCAGCGCAGAACAGGGGCGAGTTTACAATGAGCAGTTCTTC
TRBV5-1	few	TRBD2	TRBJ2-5	CASSLGLAGVETQYF	TGCGCCAGCAGCTTGGGGCTAGCGGGAGTGGAGACCCAGTACTTC
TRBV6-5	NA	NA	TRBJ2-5	CASRREEGRETQYF	TGTGCCAGCAGACGAGAGGAGGGTAGGGAGACCCAGTACTTC
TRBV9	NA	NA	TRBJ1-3	CASSVAASGNTIYF	TGTGCCAGCAGCGTAGCCGCCTCTGGAAACACCATATATTTT
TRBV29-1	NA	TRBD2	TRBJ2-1	CSVGGNGLAVNNEQFF	TGCAGCGTTGGGGGAAACGGACTAGCGGTAAACAATGAGCAGTTCTTC
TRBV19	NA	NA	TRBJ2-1	CASSIGLAEQFF	TGTGCCAGTAGTATAGGGTTGGCTGAGCAGTTCTTC
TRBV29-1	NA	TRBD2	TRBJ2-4	CSAKVGGSKNIQYF	TGCAGCGCCAAGGTGGGGGGGTCCAAAAACATTCAGTACTTC
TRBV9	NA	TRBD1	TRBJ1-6	CASSRGGSGQGIGYNSPLHF	TGTGCCAGCAGCCGGGGTGGGTCGGGACAGGGTATCGGCTATAATTCACCCCTCCACTTT
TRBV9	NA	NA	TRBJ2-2	CASSVAPAPNTGELFF	TGTGCCAGCAGCGTAGCCCCAGCGCCGAACACCGGGGAGCTGTTTTTT
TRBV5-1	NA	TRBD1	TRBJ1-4	CASSPRQGATNEKLFF	TGCGCCAGCAGCCCTCGACAGGGCGCAACTAATGAAAAACTGTTTTTT
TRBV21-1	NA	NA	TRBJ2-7	CASSKRAGTAYEQYF	TGTGCCAGCAGCAAGCGGGCGGGGACGGCCTACGAGCAGTACTTC
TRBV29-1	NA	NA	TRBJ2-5	CSVARNLQETQYF	TGCAGCGTTGCTAGAAACCTCCAAGAGACCCAGTACTTC
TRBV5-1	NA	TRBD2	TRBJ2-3	CASSLIAGGPVDTQYF	TGCGCCAGCAGCTTGATTGCGGGAGGGCCGGTAGATACGCAGTATTTT
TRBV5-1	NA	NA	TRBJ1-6	CASSLEGGTSPLHF	TGCGCCAGCAGCTTGGAGGGGGGGACCTCACCCCTCCACTTT
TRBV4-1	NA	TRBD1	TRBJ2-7	CASSRPGQSYEQYF	TGCGCCAGCAGCCGTCCGGGACAGTCCTACGAGCAGTACTTC
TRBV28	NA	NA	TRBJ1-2	CASSLASLIGSGYTF	TGTGCCAGCAGTTTGGCCAGCTTGATTGGTTCTGGCTACACCTTC
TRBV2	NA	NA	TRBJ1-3	CASSESGVENTIYF	TGTGCCAGCAGTGAATCCGGGGTAGAAAACACCATATATTTT
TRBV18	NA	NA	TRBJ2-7	CASSPVQGKSEQYF	TGTGCCAGCTCACCGGTCCAGGGTAAAAGCGAGCAGTACTTC
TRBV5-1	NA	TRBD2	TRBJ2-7	CASKKSGSDSYEQYF	TGCGCCAGCAAAAAAAGCGGGAGTGACTCCTACGAGCAGTACTTC
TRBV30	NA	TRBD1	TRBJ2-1	CAWSARRGREQFF	TGTGCCTGGAGTGCCCGCAGGGGGCGTGAGCAGTTCTTC
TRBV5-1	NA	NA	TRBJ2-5	CASSLGAAGETQYF	TGCGCCAGCAGCTTGGGGGCCGCTGGAGAGACCCAGTACTTC